A single sample gave rise to the 31 T cell receptor beta chains below, sequenced in a study of blood T cell repertoires in COVID-19. Profiled with immunoSEQ multiplex PCR; TCRdb holds only in-frame clones, not every one. The sample lists tens of thousands of clones, approximately 86% occurring once. The sequencing input was PBMCs or T cells enriched from blood (not recorded which). These receptors were collected from a woman between 50 and 59 years old who had recovered from COVID-19.

This clone has just a few counts. V usage is TRBV5-1 and J usage is TRBJ1-4; D perhaps matches TRBD1 (5 bases). V lost 4 bases to trimming and J lost 6 bases, with 13 bases between them. This CDR3 is 14 amino acids long. From germline, CDR1 is SGHRS and CDR2 YFSETQ. The CDR3 is CASSRAGQDEKLFF. The CDR3 DNA follows: TGCGCCAGCAGCAGAGCAGGGCAAGATGAAAAACTGTTTTTT.

The genes are TRBV7-9 and TRBJ1-6; D remains unclear. This CDR3 contains 14 residues. Germline CDR1 and CDR2: SEHNR and FQNEAQ (reference sequence). The V and J ends lost 7 bases and 8 bases respectively, with 15 bases between them. In DNA form, the CDR3 reads TGTGCCAGCACGCGTCGAGGCTCTCATTCACCCCTCCACTTT. Protein: CASTRRGSHSPLHF.

V gene TRBV7-2 combines with J gene TRBJ2-3, with 12 bases identical to TRBD1. The CDR3 extends over 16 amino acids. Trimming removed 2 bases from V and 5 bases from J; junction bases left unmatched: 5. Germline V gene data show CDR1 as SGHTA and CDR2 as FQGNSA. The CDR3 DNA sequence: TGTGCCAGCAGCTTATTCGGGACAGGGGGCGGAGATACGCAGTATTTT. It translates to CASSLFGTGGGDTQYF.

V is TRBV5-1 and J is TRBJ2-2; TRBD1 agrees at 10 bases. Germline assignment: CDR1 SGHRS and CDR2 YFSETQ. This CDR3 has 17 amino acids. V trimming: 2 bases; J trimming: 5 bases; junction bases outside the gene matches: 9. CDR3 nucleotide sequence: TGCGCCAGCAGCTTCGGGCCGCGGGGACAGGGGACCGGGGAGCTGTTTTTT. Translation: CASSFGPRGQGTGELFF.

The DNA for the CDR3 is TGTGCCAGCAGCCCCCCGAGCTACGAGCAGTACTTC. Encoded protein: CASSPPSYEQYF. This chain joins TRBV11-1 and TRBJ2-7; D is undetermined. The V and J ends lost 5 bases and 3 bases respectively, with 8 bases between them. The CDR3 runs to 12 residues. In germline, CDR1 is SGHAT, CDR2 FQDESV (reference sequence).

The V gene is TRBV11-2, the J gene TRBJ2-1; D might be TRBD1 (5 bases). The CDR3 loop spans 14 amino acids. CDR1 is SGHAT, CDR2 FQNNGV, per germline. The V gene lost 2 bases and the J gene lost 8 bases, with 13 bases spanning the gap. This CDR3 is CASSLNQGLYEQFF. The CDR3 bases are TGTGCCAGCAGCTTAAACCAGGGCCTCTATGAGCAGTTCTTC. Supplemented by reference TRBV11-2 and TRBJ2-1, the full variable domain reads EAGVAQSPRYKIIEKRQSVAFWCNPISGHATLYWYQQILGQGPKLLIQFQNNGVVDDSQLPKDRFSAERLKGVDSTLKIQPAKLEDSAVYLCASSLNQGLYEQFFGPGTRLTVL.

The chain combines TRBV11-2 with TRBJ1-2; no reliable D call. CDR1 and CDR2 from the germline V gene are SGHAT and FQNNGV. This CDR3 is 14 amino acids long. Trimming removed 0 bases from V and 4 bases from J, with 9 bases in between. The DNA for the CDR3 is TGTGCCAGCAGCTTAGAGCGAGGGAGCTATGGCTACACCTTC. Its translation is CASSLERGSYGYTF.

The rearrangement joins TRBV15 to TRBJ2-3, with TRBD2 identical over 12 bases. The CDR3 consists of 16 residues. Unmatched junction bases numbered 7, after V lost 0 bases and J lost 9 bases. Per the germline V gene, CDR1 is LNHNV and CDR2 is YYDKDF (reference sequence). The CDR3 sequence: CATSRDQGLAGFTQYF. Here the CDR3 DNA reads TGTGCCACCAGCAGAGATCAGGGACTAGCGGGCTTCACGCAGTATTTT.

The chain recombines TRBV6-5 with TRBJ2-7, with D perhaps matching TRBD1 (5 bases). V was cut by 5 bases and J by 2 bases, with 13 bases left in between. CDR1 and CDR2 (germline): MNHEY, SVGAGI. The CDR3 has 14 residues. Here the CDR3 reads CASSPRVDTYEQYF. CDR3 nucleotides: TGTGCCAGCAGTCCCAGGGTGGACACCTACGAGCAGTACTTC.

The chain recombines TRBV28 with TRBJ2-5; TRBD2 might be the D (6 bases). V lost 2 bases to trimming and J lost 4 bases, with 20 bases between them. CDR1 and CDR2 (germline): MDHEN, SYDVKM. The CDR3 runs to 17 residues. The CDR3 region has the DNA TGTGCCAGCAGTTTACGTGGTTTCGGGAGCGGTTTAGAGACCCAGTACTTC. This encodes CASSLRGFGSGLETQYF. The full variable domain, completed using reference TRBV28 and TRBJ2-5, is DVKVTQSSRYLVKRTGEKVFLECVQDMDHENMFWYRQDPGLGLRLIYFSYDVKMKEKGDIPEGYSVSREKKERFSLILESASTNQTSMYLCASSLRGFGSGLETQYFGPGTRLLVL.

This clone has a single count. The chain recombines TRBV5-1 with TRBJ2-1; maybe TRBD2 (6 bases). CDR1 is SGHRS, CDR2 YFSETQ, per germline. V was clipped by 5 bases and J by 0 bases, with 12 bases between them. There are 15 residues in the CDR3. The CDR3 nucleotides read TGCGCCAGCAGTCTTGACGGGAGCTCCTACAATGAGCAGTTCTTC. It yields the protein CASSLDGSSYNEQFF.

This chain links TRBV2 with TRBJ1-2; no clear D gene. Germline CDR1 reads SNHLY; CDR2 reads FYNNEI. The CDR3 loop spans 11 amino acids. Between the trimmed V and J ends, which lost 4 bases and 8 bases, there was a span of 8 bases. CDR3 loop: CASSVGRGYTF. As DNA, the CDR3 is TGTGCCAGCAGTGTAGGCAGGGGCTACACCTTC.

This chain links TRBV19 with TRBJ1-6, with 10 nucleotides matching TRBD1. This CDR3 comprises 14 residues. The V and J ends lost 3 bases and 9 bases, in that order; junction bases with no gene match: 2. Per the germline V gene, CDR1 is LNHDA and CDR2 is SQIVND (reference sequence). CDR3 nucleotide sequence: TGTGCCAGTAGTATTGGGGACAGGGGTTCACCCCTCCACTTT. Protein: CASSIGDRGSPLHF. Based on the CDR3 plus reference TRBV19 and TRBJ1-6, the full variable domain is DGGITQSPKYLFRKEGQNVTLSCEQNLNHDAMYWYRQDPGQGLRLIYYSQIVNDFQKGDIAEGYSVSREKKESFPLTVTSAQKNPTAFYLCASSIGDRGSPLHFGNGTRLTVT.

A single count supports this clone. The CDR3 is CASSLDPVSYNEQFF. The CDR3 DNA reads as TGCGCCAGCAGCTTGGACCCAGTCTCCTACAATGAGCAGTTCTTC. The V and J genes are TRBV5-1 and TRBJ2-1, with D unclear. From germline, CDR1 is SGHRS and CDR2 YFSETQ. This CDR3 has 15 amino acids. The ends were cut back, 0 bases at V and 0 bases at J, with 7 bases in the middle. The full variable domain, its missing parts supplied by reference TRBV5-1 and TRBJ2-1, is KAGVTQTPRYLIKTRGQQVTLSCSPISGHRSVSWYQQTPGQGLQFLFEYFSETQRNKGNFPGRFSGRQFSNSRSEMNVSTLELGDSALYLCASSLDPVSYNEQFFGPGTRLTVL.

This clone appeared a single time. The rearrangement uses TRBV7-9 and TRBJ2-5, with D unclear. CDR1 SEHNR and CDR2 FQNEAQ come from the germline V gene (reference sequence). Trimming left V 6 bases short and J 1 base short, with 9 bases between. The length of the CDR3 is 13 residues. CDR3 amino acids: CASRRGTQETQYF. In DNA, the CDR3 is TGTGCCAGCAGGAGAGGTACCCAAGAGACCCAGTACTTC.

The chain combines TRBV19 with TRBJ1-5, with 8 bases lining up with TRBD1. The length of the CDR3 is 15 residues. The germline V gene encodes CDR1 LNHDA and CDR2 SQIVND (reference sequence). V lost 6 bases, J lost 3 bases, and 7 bases stayed unmatched. CDR3 nucleotide sequence: TGTGCCAGTAGAGTACAGGGGGTTATCAATCAGCCCCAGCATTTT. This sequence encodes CASRVQGVINQPQHF.

The chain is built from TRBV6-5 and TRBJ1-5; 10 bases fit TRBD1. This CDR3 comprises 14 residues. The trim removed 6 bases at V and 7 bases at J, leaving 6 bases unmatched. Germline values: CDR1 MNHEY, CDR2 SVGAGI. This CDR3 reads CASSSGQGRQPQHF. CDR3 nucleotide sequence: TGTGCCAGCAGCTCGGGACAGGGGAGGCAGCCCCAGCATTTT.

The CDR3 DNA follows: TGTGCCACCAGCAGAAGAGTGGAACGGGGACTAGTAAGATTCTTC. Its translation: CATSRRVERGLVRFF. The rearrangement joins TRBV15 to TRBJ2-1; 8 bases map to TRBD2. Germline loops: CDR1 LNHNV, CDR2 YYDKDF (reference sequence). Germline trimming cut 2 bases from V and 16 bases from J; bases unmatched to any gene: 16. The CDR3 is 15 residues long. Drawing the rest from reference TRBV15 and TRBJ2-1, the complete variable domain is DAMVIQNPRYQVTQFGKPVTLSCSQTLNHNVMYWYQQKSSQAPKLLFHYYDKDFNNEADTPDNFQSRRPNTSFCFLDIRSPGLGDTAMYLCATSRRVERGLVRFFGPGTRLTVL.

This chain links TRBV11-2 with TRBJ2-7; 7 bases agree with TRBD1. V gave up 2 bases and J gave up 3 bases; unmatched junction bases: 7. Germline V gives CDR1 SGHAT, CDR2 FQNNGV. The CDR3 contains 15 residues. The CDR3 is CASSLRRQGVYEQYF. CDR3 sequence (DNA): TGTGCCAGCAGCTTACGGCGACAGGGAGTCTACGAGCAGTACTTC.

The sample holds a few counts of this clone. J is TRBJ1-5 and V is TRBV6-2 or TRBV6-3, with D hard to call. This CDR3 has 14 amino acids. Germline CDR1 and CDR2: MNHEY and SVGEGT. Trimming stripped 5 bases from V and 0 bases from J, with 8 bases between. CDR3 bases: TGTGCCAGCAGTGCCGGGATTAGCAATCAGCCCCAGCATTTT. Its translation: CASSAGISNQPQHF.

The chain recombines TRBV6-2 or TRBV6-3 with TRBJ1-1; the D gene is possibly TRBD1 (5 bases). The CDR3 totals 18 residues. V shed 0 bases and J shed 6 bases, with 23 bases lying between them. Germline assignment: CDR1 MNHEY and CDR2 SVGEGT. DNA for the CDR3: TGTGCCAGCAGTTACTCGAGTGTTGTCGGGACGGGGGTGGCTGAAGCTTTCTTT. Amino acid sequence: CASSYSSVVGTGVAEAFF.

The rearrangement joins TRBV30 to TRBJ2-5; TRBD2 aligns across 7 bases. The CDR3 consists of 12 residues. V dropped 5 bases and J dropped 7; count of bases not matched to a gene: 7. Per germline, CDR1 GTSNPN and CDR2 SVGIG (reference sequence). The CDR3 spells CAWGGGTGTQYF. The CDR3 bases are TGTGCCTGGGGGGGAGGGACCGGGACCCAGTACTTC.

The chain employs TRBV28 and TRBJ2-7; a weak D match, TRBD1 (6 bases). Germline V CDR1 and CDR2: MDHEN, SYDVKM. V was trimmed by 6 bases and J by 3 bases, leaving 12 bases between them. The CDR3 runs to 13 residues. Here the CDR3 DNA reads TGTGCCAGCAGCTTCCCGGACAGCTACGAGCAGTACTTC. This sequence encodes CASSFPDSYEQYF.

V is TRBV10-2 and J is TRBJ1-2; a possible D gene is TRBD1 (5 bases). Trimming took 0 bases from V and 8 from J, leaving 13 bases between them. The CDR3 length is 14 residues. CDR1 and CDR2 from the germline V gene are WSHSY and SAAADI. This CDR3 is CASSESQGTSGYTF. In nucleotides, the CDR3 is TGCGCCAGCAGTGAGTCCCAGGGTACCTCCGGCTACACCTTC.

A single count supports this clone. The J gene is TRBJ2-7, the V gene TRBV19; tentatively, D is TRBD2 (6 bases). Trimming removed 3 bases from V and 0 bases from J, with 12 bases in between. The CDR3 is made up of 15 amino acids. Looked up from germline, CDR1 is LNHDA and CDR2 is SQIVND (reference sequence). As DNA, the CDR3 is TGTGCCAGTAGTATGCTAGGAGGGCTCTCCTACGAGCAGTACTTC. This codes for CASSMLGGLSYEQYF.

A single count supports this clone. The chain links TRBV28 to TRBJ2-1, with 10 bases that match TRBD2. This CDR3 has 17 amino acids. The V gene's germline CDR1 is MDHEN and CDR2 SYDVKM. Trimming removed 4 bases from V and 9 bases from J; junction bases left unmatched: 15. CDR3 DNA sequence: TGTGCCAGCAGTTCCAGCGGGAGGGCAGGTGGATTAAGTGAGCAGTTCTTC. As protein: CASSSSGRAGGLSEQFF.

The V and J genes are TRBV7-9 and TRBJ2-3, with TRBD1 as a possible D gene (6 bases). CDR3 size: 14 residues. Germline V gene lookup returns CDR1 SEHNR and CDR2 FQNEAQ (reference sequence). The V end lost 5 bases, the J end lost 2 bases, and 11 bases lay between the germline ends. CDR3: CASSLRGATDTQYF. The DNA for the CDR3 is TGTGCCAGCAGCCTCAGGGGAGCCACAGATACGCAGTATTTT.

The gene calls are TRBV15 and TRBJ2-7; tentative D call: TRBD1 (5 bases). This CDR3 region has 14 residues. Germline V gives CDR1 LNHNV, CDR2 YYDKDF (reference sequence). Trimming took off 4 bases at V and 2 bases at J, with 12 bases between the two ends. The CDR3 region is CATSNGHGAYEQYF. In DNA, the CDR3 is TGTGCCACCAGCAACGGACACGGAGCCTACGAGCAGTACTTC.

The V call is TRBV6-5, the J call TRBJ1-1, with 7 nucleotides matching TRBD1. The CDR3 is made up of 15 amino acids. Trimming at V came to 7 bases and at J to 8 bases, leaving 16 bases not matched to a gene. The germline CDR1 and CDR2 sequences are MNHEY and SVGAGI. DNA of the CDR3: TGTGCCAGCAAAGAGGGGACAGCCCTCGAGGGCGAAGCTTTCTTT. Amino acid sequence: CASKEGTALEGEAFF.

This clone was observed a few times. This chain connects TRBV3-1 (or the pseudogene TRBV3-2) to TRBJ1-6; 7 bases fit TRBD1. Germline V gene lookup returns CDR1 LGHDT and CDR2 YNNKEL (reference sequence). V was pared by 4 bases and J by 7 bases, with 1 base of the junction left unmatched. The CDR3 has 13 residues. CDR3 sequence: CASSRDSNSPLHF. The CDR3 DNA reads TGTGCCAGCAGCCGGGACAGCAATTCACCCCTCCACTTT.

This sequence joins TRBV18 and TRBJ1-2, with 10 positions matching TRBD1. The CDR3 contains 14 residues. Germline V lookup: CDR1 KGHSH, CDR2 LQKENI. Germline trimming cut 6 bases from V and 6 bases from J; bases unmatched to any gene: 7. CDR3 amino acids: CASSERDRGDGYTF. CDR3 coding DNA: TGTGCCAGCTCGGAACGGGACAGGGGAGATGGCTACACCTTC.